One sample yielded the 22 T cell receptor beta chains listed below, sequenced in a study of T cell responses to AZD1222 COVID-19 vaccine. This table comes from immunoSEQ multiplex PCR, and its TCRdb copy is limited to in-frame clones, with some not included. The table includes about 120,000 clones, about 90% detected once. Sample: peripheral blood, taken on day 0 of MenACWY control vaccination. These receptors were collected from an adult in good health.

The genes are TRBV10-2 and TRBJ2-7; 11 positions match TRBD1. The CDR3 is 15 residues long. Germline values: CDR1 WSHSY, CDR2 SAAADI. V shed 5 bases and J 0 bases; nucleotides not matched to a gene: 3. In DNA, the CDR3 is TGCGCCAGCAGTCTGGGACAGGGGGTCTCCTACGAGCAGTACGTC. Its translation is CASSLGQGVSYEQYV.

The chain employs TRBV5-1 and TRBJ1-2; TRBD1 is a possible D gene (5 bases). Trimming removed 2 bases from V and 3 bases from J, with 8 bases in between. Germline V gene sequence: CDR1 SGHRS, CDR2 YFSETQ. The CDR3 loop spans 13 amino acids. CDR3 residues: CASSFQGDYGYTF. The CDR3 bases are TGCGCCAGCAGCTTTCAGGGAGACTATGGCTACACCTTC.

The rearrangement joins TRBV14 to TRBJ2-3; TRBD2 matches at 10 bases. With V trimmed by 5 bases and J by 2 bases, 1 base remained unmatched. The CDR3 is made up of 14 amino acids. Germline CDR1 is SGHDN and CDR2 is FVKESK. This CDR3 reads CASSTSGITDTQYF. In DNA form, the CDR3 reads TGTGCCAGCAGCACTAGCGGGATCACAGATACGCAGTATTTT.

The chain couples TRBV11-2 to TRBJ1-5, with no clear D. Per the germline V gene, CDR1 is SGHAT and CDR2 is FQNNGV. Trimming pared 4 bases from V and 2 bases from J, leaving 6 bases between. The CDR3 runs to 13 residues. In DNA, the CDR3 is TGTGCCAGCAGCTCCACCCGCAATCAGCCCCAGCATTTT. It codes for CASSSTRNQPQHF.

DNA for the CDR3: TGTGCCAGCAGCTATGACAGGGGGCTTTCACCCCTCCACTTT. It is translated as CASSYDRGLSPLHF. The V and J genes are TRBV6-5 and TRBJ1-6, with 10 nucleotides matching TRBD1. The V gene's germline CDR1 is MNHEY and CDR2 SVGAGI. The V gene end was trimmed by 6 bases and the J gene end by 9 bases; junction bases not matched to a gene: 5. This CDR3 is 14 amino acids long.

Notes on this clone: Germline and junction disagree at one end, which may indicate a read error. The chain joins TRBV28 to TRBJ2-7, with TRBD1 as a possible D gene (6 bases). CDR3 size: 12 residues. The germline CDR1 and CDR2 sequences are MDHEN and SYDVKM. CDR3: CASSFLLGQPNF. CDR3 nucleotides: TGTGCCAGCAGTTTCCTCCTCGGACAGCCGAATTTC. Drawing the rest from reference TRBV28 and TRBJ2-7, the complete variable domain is DVKVTQSSRYLVKRTGEKVFLECVQDMDHENMFWYRQDPGLGLRLIYFSYDVKMKEKGDIPEGYSVSREKKERFSLILESASTNQTSMYLCASSFLLGQPNFGPGTRLTVT.

This sequence joins TRBV18 and TRBJ1-4; 10 nucleotides agree with TRBD1. The germline gives CDR1 KGHSH, CDR2 LQKENI. Unmatched junction bases numbered 9, after V lost 5 bases and J lost 0 bases. The CDR3 length is 18 residues. CDR3 residues: CASSATTGGAATNEKLFF. The CDR3 DNA sequence: TGTGCCAGCTCAGCCACGACAGGGGGCGCCGCAACTAATGAAAAACTGTTTTTT.

The V call is TRBV6-5, the J call TRBJ1-6; no clear D gene. The CDR3 has 13 amino acids. V was clipped by 10 bases and J by 8 bases, with 15 bases between them. Germline V gives CDR1 MNHEY, CDR2 SVGAGI. The CDR3 DNA is TGTGCCACCGGCCCCACTAGATATTCACCCCTCCACTTT. Protein sequence: CATGPTRYSPLHF.

This chain connects TRBV7-9 to TRBJ2-3; D might be TRBD2 (6 bases). This CDR3 spans 14 amino acids. V lost 5 bases, J lost 5 bases, and 14 bases lay in between. The germline V gene encodes CDR1 SEHNR and CDR2 FQNEAQ (reference sequence). The CDR3 DNA follows: TGTGCCAGCAGCCCCGGCGGGATCATAGATACGCAGTATTTT. Amino acids: CASSPGGIIDTQYF.

In its sample, this clone was seen a few times. The CDR3 reads CASSFKETQYF. In DNA form, the CDR3 reads TGTGCCAGCAGTTTCAAAGAGACCCAGTACTTC. The rearrangement links TRBV12-3 or TRBV12-4 to TRBJ2-5; D is uncertain. Deletions cut 3 bases from V and 3 bases from J, with 2 bases between. The CDR3 extends over 11 amino acids.

This chain connects TRBV21-1 to TRBJ1-4; the listed D gene, TRBD1, was not tested against the DNA. TRBV21-1 is annotated as a pseudogene. The CDR3 totals 14 residues. In nucleotides, the CDR3 is TGTGCCAGCACCCCTGGACAGTTGGGAGAAAAACTGTTTTTT. It codes for CASTPGQLGEKLFF.

The rearrangement uses TRBV12-3 or TRBV12-4 and TRBJ1-3; D not certain. This CDR3 has 13 residues. V lost 6 bases and J 0 bases, leaving 6 bases between the germline ends. In nucleotides, the CDR3 is TGTGCCAGCAGACTGAGCTCTGGAAACACCATATATTTT. It is translated as CASRLSSGNTIYF.

The rearrangement joins TRBV7-9 to TRBJ2-1, with D unclear. The V end lost 1 base, the J end lost 10 bases, and 8 bases lay between the germline ends. This CDR3 comprises 12 residues. Germline values: CDR1 SEHNR, CDR2 FQNEAQ (reference sequence). CDR3 in amino acids: CASSLVLREQFF. As DNA, the CDR3 is TGTGCCAGCAGCTTAGTACTCCGGGAGCAGTTCTTC.

The chain combines TRBV28 with TRBJ2-3; tentatively, D is TRBD1 or TRBD2 (5 bases each). The CDR3 sequence is 16 residues long. V lost 5 bases and J 1 base, leaving 16 bases between the germline ends. The germline V gene encodes CDR1 MDHEN and CDR2 SYDVKM. Here the CDR3 DNA reads TGTGCCAGCAGTCCTAATGGGGGAGCTGGCACAGATACGCAGTATTTT. Translated, it gives CASSPNGGAGTDTQYF.

The V call is TRBV4-1, the J call TRBJ1-1, with 9 bases matching TRBD1. There are 15 residues in the CDR3. Germline CDR1 and CDR2: MGHRA and YSYEKL. The trim removed 1 base at V and 1 base at J, leaving 1 base unmatched. DNA for the CDR3: TGCGCCAGCAGCCAAGGGGACAGGGCGAACACTGAAGCTTTCTTT. This codes for CASSQGDRANTEAFF.

This clone was found once. The chain links TRBV13 to TRBJ1-1; TRBD1 aligns across 7 bases. The V and J ends lost 4 bases and 4 bases, in that order; junction bases with no gene match: 6. In germline, CDR1 is PRHDT, CDR2 FYEKMQ (reference sequence). This CDR3 spans 14 amino acids. The CDR3 protein is CASSSTDRLTEAFF. The CDR3 DNA sequence: TGTGCCAGCAGCTCCACGGACAGGCTCACTGAAGCTTTCTTT.

This sequence joins TRBV7-6 and TRBJ1-4; 9 bases map to TRBD1. Germline V gene sequence: CDR1 SGHVS, CDR2 FNYEAQ. This CDR3 is built from 17 residues. The V gene end was trimmed by 2 bases and the J gene end by 2 bases; junction bases not matched to a gene: 6. CDR3 sequence: CASSLFETGGTNEKLFF. The CDR3 DNA reads as TGTGCCAGCAGCTTATTCGAGACAGGGGGGACTAATGAAAAACTGTTTTTT.

This chain joins TRBV6-5 and TRBJ1-1, with 8 bases identical to TRBD1. Germline V gene sequence: CDR1 MNHEY, CDR2 SVGAGI. CDR3 size: 14 residues. V shed 6 bases and J 0 bases; nucleotides not matched to a gene: 3. The CDR3 region is CASRRTGMNTEAFF. CDR3 in DNA: TGTGCCAGCAGACGGACAGGGATGAACACTGAAGCTTTCTTT.

The chain is built from TRBV5-1 and TRBJ1-3, with D uncertain. Between the trimmed V and J ends, which lost 3 bases and 1 base, there was a span of 8 bases. The CDR3 has 14 residues. Germline V CDR1 and CDR2: SGHRS, YFSETQ. In nucleotides, the CDR3 is TGCGCCAGCAGCTCCGGAGGGTCTGGAAACACCATATATTTT. This sequence encodes CASSSGGSGNTIYF.

This chain uses TRBV28 with TRBJ1-1, with D perhaps TRBD1 (5 bases). The CDR3 spans 14 residues. V was pared by 7 bases and J by 0 bases, with 12 bases between. Germline loops: CDR1 MDHEN, CDR2 SYDVKM. The CDR3 region has the DNA TGTGCCAGCACCCCCTTAGGGGTGAACACTGAAGCTTTCTTT. Encoded protein: CASTPLGVNTEAFF.

J is TRBJ2-2 and V is TRBV6-5, with a weak D call TRBD2 (6 bases). V was cut by 2 bases and J by 4 bases, with 11 bases left in between. Germline CDR1 MNHEY, CDR2 SVGAGI. This CDR3 is built from 15 residues. CDR3 sequence: CASSYGRRGTGELFF. The CDR3 nucleotides read TGTGCCAGCAGTTACGGCAGGAGGGGCACCGGGGAGCTGTTTTTT.

V usage is TRBV27 and J usage is TRBJ1-4, with D possibly matching TRBD1 (6 bases). Germline V gene sequence: CDR1 MNHEY, CDR2 SMNVEV (reference sequence). This CDR3 region has 14 residues. The V end lost 3 bases, the J end lost 7 bases, and 12 bases lay between the germline ends. Written as DNA, the CDR3 is TGTGCCAGCAGTTTTGGCAGGGGAAGTGAAAAACTGTTTTTT. Encoded protein: CASSFGRGSEKLFF.